The sequence of this T cell receptor beta chain was determined in a study of cytomegalovirus exposure and HLA in healthy donors. Study results and limitations: Previously analyzed data showed that most TCR beta V segments were productive at a frequency of about 87% or about 30%. In a later analysis, V- and J-gene trimming of beta chains associated with a DCLRE1C missense variant, replicated independently. Researchers counted roughly 160 TCR beta chains as cytomegalovirus-associated.

This clone was seen only once. The target antigen is unknown. V was pared by 1 base and J by 9 bases, with 10 bases between. Germline V CDR1 and CDR2: MGHRA, YSYEKL. The CDR3 extends over 13 amino acids. 13 Jbeta primers and 60 Vbeta primers were used for the PCR. TCRdb's copy holds only in-frame clones and misses some; the assay was immunoSEQ multiplex PCR. Of 65,000 to 85,000 clones in the sample, approximately 80% were seen once. Sequenced sample: PBMCs. The chain combines TRBV4-1 with TRBJ2-1, with a possible D match to TRBD2 (6 bases). The receptor was derived from a woman between 40 and 55 years old in good health and CMV-seropositive. The CDR3: CASSQGQGLEQFF. The CDR3 region has the DNA TGCGCCAGCAGCCAAGGCCAGGGACTTGAGCAGTTCTTC.